A selection of T cell receptor beta chains follows, all from one sample in a study of response to subunit inactivated influenza vaccine. TCRdb used MiXCR to reprocess the RT-PCR reads, holding one entry per CDR3 protein. In the table there are around 520,000 distinct CDR3 sequences, 12% of which are singletons. The sample was PBMCs from blood, taken on the day of vaccination. These receptors were taken from a man aged 45 to 65 who received an inactivated influenza vaccine. CDR3s include the opening cysteine and the closing phenylalanine or tryptophan. A D gene is named only where the DNA matches it firmly. Not every row has a clone size; where given, it reads once, few, many or a size class.

V gene,D gene,J gene,clone size,CDR3 protein,CDR3 DNA
TRBV20-1,-,TRBJ1-6,many,CSARGQGPNSPLHF,TGCAGTGCTAGAGGCCAGGGTCCCAATTCACCCCTCCACTTT
TRBV6-1,-,TRBJ1-4,few,CASGVGLRREKLFF,TGTGCCAGCGGAGTGGGGCTTCGTCGTGAAAAACTGTTTTTT
TRBV18,TRBD2,TRBJ2-7,few,CASSILAGVNYEQYF,TGTGCCAGCTCCATCCTAGCGGGGGTCAACTACGAGCAGTACTTC
TRBV4-3,-,TRBJ2-7,few,CASSQEGVGQWSSYEQYF,TGCGCCAGCAGCCAAGAAGGAGTGGGGCAGTGGAGCTCCTACGAGCAGTACTTC
TRBV29-1,-,TRBJ2-3,-,CSVLNRPATTDTQYF,TGCAGCGTCTTGAACAGGCCAGCAACCACAGATACGCAGTATTTT
TRBV24-1,-,TRBJ2-5,many,CATSEQTGAEETQYF,TGTGCCACCAGTGAACAGACAGGCGCCGAAGAGACCCAGTACTTC
TRBV29-1,-,TRBJ2-5,-,CSVARQAQETQYF,TGCAGCGTGGCGAGACAGGCCCAAGAGACCCAGTACTTC
TRBV12-3/TRBV12-4,TRBD2,TRBJ2-1,many,CASIKTSGFSSYNEQFF,TGTGCCAGCATCAAGACTAGCGGGTTTAGCTCCTACAATGAGCAGTTCTTC
TRBV6-1,-,TRBJ1-5,few,CASSERENQPQHF,TGTGCCAGCAGTGAGCGGGAAAATCAGCCCCAGCATTTT
TRBV11-2,-,TRBJ2-3,many,CASSLVGGNTDTQYF,TGTGCCAGCAGCTTAGTTGGTGGCAACACAGATACGCAGTATTTT
TRBV6-5,-,TRBJ1-1,many,CASSYSTATEAFF,TGTGCCAGCAGTTACTCGACGGCCACTGAAGCTTTCTTT
TRBV18,-,TRBJ2-7,few,CASSPPAVYEQYF,TGTGCCAGCTCACCACCCGCAGTCTACGAGCAGTACTTC
TRBV21-1,-,TRBJ1-6,few,CASSKLTEPLNSPLHF,TGTGCCAGCAGCAAACTGACAGAGCCGCTTAATTCACCCCTCCACTTT
TRBV25-1,-,TRBJ2-1,-,CASSERQGIRDEQFF,TGTGCCAGCAGTGAAAGGCAGGGTATTCGGGATGAGCAGTTCTTC
TRBV29-1,TRBD2,TRBJ2-5,few,CSVEGLAGGPGTQYF,TGCAGCGTTGAAGGCCTAGCGGGAGGGCCGGGGACCCAGTACTTC
TRBV12-3/TRBV12-4,-,TRBJ1-5,few,CASSSRALQPQHF,TGTGCCAGCAGTTCCAGGGCCCTTCAGCCCCAGCATTTT
TRBV6-5,TRBD1,TRBJ2-5,few,CASSHTGTGGETQYF,TGTGCCAGCAGTCACACCGGGACAGGGGGTGAGACCCAGTACTTC
TRBV20-1,TRBD2,TRBJ2-1,-,CSARDPTGGYNEQFF,TGCAGTGCTAGAGATCCGACGGGGGGGTACAATGAGCAGTTCTTC
TRBV20-1,-,TRBJ2-3,-,CSARKRLWTDTQYF,TGCAGTGCTAGAAAAAGGCTCTGGACAGATACGCAGTATTTT
TRBV21-1,-,TRBJ1-1,-,CASSIRQGTRTEAFF,TGTGCCAGCAGCATTCGACAGGGGACGAGGACTGAAGCTTTCTTT
TRBV5-1,TRBD1,TRBJ1-6,few,CASSLGDRGWHSPLHF,TGCGCCAGCAGCTTGGGGGACAGGGGGTGGCATTCACCCCTCCACTTT
TRBV5-1,-,TRBJ2-1,-,CASSLEAVSYNEQFF,TGCGCCAGCAGCTTGGAAGCTGTCTCCTACAATGAGCAGTTCTTC
TRBV6-1,TRBD1,TRBJ2-7,few,CASGKTGSSYEQYF,TGTGCCAGCGGGAAGACAGGGAGCTCCTACGAGCAGTACTTC
TRBV10-3,TRBD2,TRBJ2-5,few,CAISEGGRGQETQYF,TGTGCCATCAGTGAGGGCGGGAGGGGGCAAGAGACCCAGTACTTC
TRBV29-1,-,TRBJ2-3,many,CSVEGGYTDTQYF,TGCAGCGTTGAAGGTGGCTACACAGATACGCAGTATTTT
TRBV20-1,-,TRBJ2-3,few,CSASIYSTDTQYF,TGCAGTGCCAGTATCTACTCCACAGATACGCAGTATTTT
TRBV28,TRBD2,TRBJ2-3,-,CASSRASGRYTQYF,TGTGCCAGCAGTCGTGCTAGCGGGAGGTATACGCAGTATTTT
TRBV11-2,-,TRBJ2-3,-,CASSLNPSGDTQYF,TGTGCCAGCAGCTTAAACCCCAGCGGAGATACGCAGTATTTT
TRBV7-2,-,TRBJ2-1,few,CASSLARSGEGFF,TGTGCCAGCAGCTTAGCGCGGAGCGGAGAAGGGTTCTTC
TRBV18,-,TRBJ2-5,-,CASSPDLQEGETQYF,TGTGCCAGCTCACCGGACCTGCAAGAGGGGGAGACCCAGTACTTC
TRBV18,TRBD2,TRBJ2-7,-,CTSSSGLAGTSYEQYF,TGTACCAGCTCATCGGGACTAGCGGGGACCTCCTACGAGCAGTACTTC
TRBV29-1,-,TRBJ2-1,few,CSVAGPSYNEQFF,TGCAGCGTTGCAGGCCCTTCCTACAATGAGCAGTTCTTC
TRBV15,-,TRBJ2-5,many,CATSRDKGGRVGTQYF,TGTGCCACCAGCAGAGATAAGGGGGGCCGGGTTGGGACCCAGTACTTC
TRBV18,TRBD1,TRBJ1-1,-,CASSPSRQGTEAFF,TGTGCCAGCTCACCGTCCCGACAGGGGACTGAAGCTTTCTTT
TRBV6-2/TRBV6-3,-,TRBJ2-2,few,CASSYSPVNSGELFF,TGTGCCAGCAGTTACTCGCCGGTCAACTCCGGGGAGCTGTTTTTT
TRBV29-1,-,TRBJ1-6,few,CSVDFPPLHF,TGCAGCGTGGATTTTCCACCCCTCCACTTT
TRBV5-1,-,TRBJ1-1,-,CASRPGANTEAFF,TGCGCCAGCCGCCCGGGGGCGAACACTGAAGCTTTCTTT
TRBV2,-,TRBJ2-1,many,CASSDGPNEQFF,TGTGCCAGCAGTGACGGCCCCAATGAGCAGTTCTTC
TRBV5-1,-,TRBJ2-7,many,CASSLGGQEGREQYF,TGCGCCAGCAGCTTGGGTGGACAGGAGGGCCGGGAGCAGTACTTC
TRBV6-1,-,TRBJ1-4,-,CACQRASFNEKLFF,TGTGCCTGTCAAAGGGCCAGCTTTAATGAAAAACTGTTTTTT
TRBV11-2,-,TRBJ2-7,-,CASSLFSDYSYEQYF,TGTGCCAGCAGCTTATTTTCGGACTATAGCTACGAGCAGTACTTC
TRBV20-1,-,TRBJ2-6,many,CSARDKGPHRANVLTF,TGCAGTGCTAGAGACAAGGGACCGCATAGGGCCAACGTCCTGACTTTC
TRBV29-1,-,TRBJ2-1,-,CSAPQPHGYNEQFF,TGCAGCGCGCCTCAGCCTCACGGGTACAATGAGCAGTTCTTC
TRBV12-3/TRBV12-4,TRBD1,TRBJ1-6,few,CASSPMRQGYSPLHF,TGTGCCAGCAGTCCGATGCGACAGGGGTATTCACCCCTCCACTTT
TRBV28,TRBD1,TRBJ1-2,few,CASSLTGNGYTF,TGTGCCAGCAGTTTGACAGGGAATGGCTACACCTTC
TRBV5-6,-,TRBJ2-2,many,CASSRTWTGELFF,TGTGCCAGCAGCCGAACATGGACCGGGGAGCTGTTTTTT
TRBV15,-,TRBJ2-7,-,CATSRGLQPNSYEQYF,TGTGCCACCAGCAGAGGTCTACAACCAAACTCCTACGAGCAGTACTTC
TRBV5-1,-,TRBJ2-5,-,CATSENPGVQETQYF,TGCGCCACCAGCGAGAATCCGGGGGTCCAAGAGACCCAGTACTTC
TRBV10-2,-,TRBJ2-7,-,CASSESVPYEQYF,TGCGCCAGCAGTGAGTCTGTACCGTACGAGCAGTACTTC
TRBV6-1,-,TRBJ2-1,-,CASSEPGQFSEQFF,TGTGCCAGCAGTGAACCCGGACAGTTTTCTGAGCAGTTCTTC
TRBV28,-,TRBJ2-3,-,CASTPLPGPGAADTQYF,TGTGCCAGCACTCCTCTTCCGGGACCCGGAGCCGCAGATACGCAGTATTTT
TRBV6-2/TRBV6-3,-,TRBJ2-2,few,CASSWGVNTGELFF,TGTGCCAGCAGTTGGGGGGTGAACACCGGGGAGCTGTTTTTT
TRBV3-1,TRBD1,TRBJ1-1,-,CASRGTGATLNTEAFF,TGTGCCAGCAGGGGGACAGGGGCGACGTTGAACACTGAAGCTTTCTTT
TRBV10-3,TRBD2,TRBJ2-3,once,CAIKTQRGSTDTQYF,TGTGCCATCAAAACCCAGCGGGGAAGCACAGATACGCAGTATTTT